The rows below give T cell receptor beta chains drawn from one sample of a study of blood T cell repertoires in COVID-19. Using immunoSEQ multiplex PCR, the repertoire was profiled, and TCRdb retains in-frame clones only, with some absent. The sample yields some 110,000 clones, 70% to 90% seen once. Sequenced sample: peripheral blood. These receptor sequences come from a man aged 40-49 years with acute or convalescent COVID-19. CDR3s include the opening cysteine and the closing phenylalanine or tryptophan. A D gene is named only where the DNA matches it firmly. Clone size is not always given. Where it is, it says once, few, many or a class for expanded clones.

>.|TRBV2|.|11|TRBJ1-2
CASESVWGYTF
TGTGCCAGCGAGAGTGTGTGGGGCTACACCTTC
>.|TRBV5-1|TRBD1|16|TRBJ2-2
CASSYPDRGLTGELFF
TGCGCCAGCAGCTATCCGGACAGGGGACTCACCGGGGAGCTGTTTTTT
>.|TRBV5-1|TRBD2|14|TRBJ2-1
CASTGGSSYNEQFF
TGCGCCAGTACCGGCGGGAGCTCCTACAATGAGCAGTTCTTC
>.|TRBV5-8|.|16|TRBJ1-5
CASSLVGQGSNQPQHF
TGTGCCAGCAGCTTGGTCGGGCAGGGAAGCAATCAGCCCCAGCATTTT
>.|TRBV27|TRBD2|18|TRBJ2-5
CASSPLRGTSGRQETQYF
TGTGCCAGCAGTCCATTGAGGGGGACTAGCGGACGACAAGAGACCCAGTACTTC
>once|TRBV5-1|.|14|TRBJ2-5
CASSLQGYQETQYF
TGCGCCAGCAGCTTGCAGGGGTACCAAGAGACCCAGTACTTC
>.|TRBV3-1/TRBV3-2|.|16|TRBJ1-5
CASSQGVGRGNQPQHF
TGTGCCAGCAGCCAAGGAGTGGGTCGAGGGAATCAGCCCCAGCATTTT
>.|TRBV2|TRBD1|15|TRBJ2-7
CASRTSGGTGGEQYF
TGTGCCAGCAGAACGTCCGGCGGGACAGGGGGCGAGCAGTACTTC
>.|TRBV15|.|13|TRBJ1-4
CATSASAGEKLFF
TGTGCCACCAGCGCGAGCGCGGGCGAAAAACTGTTTTTT
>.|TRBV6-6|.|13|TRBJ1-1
CASTAEMNTEAFF
TGTGCCAGCACTGCGGAGATGAACACTGAAGCTTTCTTT
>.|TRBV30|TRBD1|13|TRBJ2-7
CAWSQGVTYEQYF
TGTGCCTGGAGTCAGGGGGTAACTTACGAGCAGTACTTC
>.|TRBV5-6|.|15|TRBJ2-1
CAGMEWRYSGNEQFF
TGTGCCGGAATGGAGTGGCGGTATTCGGGCAATGAGCAGTTCTTC
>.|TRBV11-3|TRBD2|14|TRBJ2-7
CASSSKRGNGEQYF
TGTGCCAGCAGCTCGAAGCGGGGGAATGGCGAGCAGTACTTC
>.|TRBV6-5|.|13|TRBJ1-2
CATLEDTGYGYTF
TGTGCCACCCTCGAGGACACCGGCTATGGCTACACCTTC
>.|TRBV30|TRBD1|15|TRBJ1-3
CAWSDRTGPGNTIYF
TGTGCCTGGAGTGACAGGACAGGGCCTGGAAACACCATATATTTT
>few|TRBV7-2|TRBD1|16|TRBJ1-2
CASSLVSGQGSLGYTF
TGTGCCAGCAGCTTAGTTTCGGGACAGGGGTCACTTGGCTACACCTTC
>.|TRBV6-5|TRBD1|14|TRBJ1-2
CASSRGQGSPGYTF
TGTGCCAGCAGCCGAGGACAGGGGTCCCCCGGCTACACCTTC